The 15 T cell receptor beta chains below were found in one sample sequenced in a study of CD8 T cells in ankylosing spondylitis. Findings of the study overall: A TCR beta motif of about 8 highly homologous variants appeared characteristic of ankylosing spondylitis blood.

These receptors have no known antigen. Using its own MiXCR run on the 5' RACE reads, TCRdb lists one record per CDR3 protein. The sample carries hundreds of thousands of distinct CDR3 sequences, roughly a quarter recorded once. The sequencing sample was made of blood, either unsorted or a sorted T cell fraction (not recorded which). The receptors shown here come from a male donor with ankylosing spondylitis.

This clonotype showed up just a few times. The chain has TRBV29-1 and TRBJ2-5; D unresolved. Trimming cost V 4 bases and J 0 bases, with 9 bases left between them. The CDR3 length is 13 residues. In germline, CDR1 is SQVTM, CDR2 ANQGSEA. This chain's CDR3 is CSVGNKDQETQYF. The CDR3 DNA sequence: TGCAGCGTTGGTAACAAGGACCAAGAGACCCAGTACTTC.

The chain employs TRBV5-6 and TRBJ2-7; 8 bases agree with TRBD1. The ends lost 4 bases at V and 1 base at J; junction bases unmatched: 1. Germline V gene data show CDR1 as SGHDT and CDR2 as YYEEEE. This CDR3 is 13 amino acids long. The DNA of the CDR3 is TGTGCCAGCAGCCGGGACAGGTCCTACGAGCAGTACTTC. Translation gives CASSRDRSYEQYF. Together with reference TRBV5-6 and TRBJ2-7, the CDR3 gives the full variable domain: DAGVTQSPTHLIKTRGQQVTLRCSPKSGHDTVSWYQQALGQGPQFIFQYYEEEERQRGNFPDRFSGHQFPNYSSELNVNALLLGDSALYLCASSRDRSYEQYFGPGTRLTVT.

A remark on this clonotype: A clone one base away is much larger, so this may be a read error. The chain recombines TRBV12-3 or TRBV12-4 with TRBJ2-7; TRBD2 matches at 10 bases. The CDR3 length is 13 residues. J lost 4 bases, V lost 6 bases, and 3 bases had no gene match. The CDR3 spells CASRRTSGYEQYF. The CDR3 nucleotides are TGTGCCAGCAGGCGGACTAGCGGTTACGAGCAGTACTTC.

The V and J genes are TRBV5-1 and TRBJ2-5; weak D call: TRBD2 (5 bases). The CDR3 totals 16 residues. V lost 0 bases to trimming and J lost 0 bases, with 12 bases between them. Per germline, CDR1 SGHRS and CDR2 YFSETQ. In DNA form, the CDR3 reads TGCGCCAGCAGCTTGGCCTCTAGCTCGTACCAAGAGACCCAGTACTTC. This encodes CASSLASSSYQETQYF.

CDR3 nucleotide sequence: TGTGCCAGCAGGACCTTTAGCGGCAATGAGCAGTTCTTC. As protein: CASRTFSGNEQFF. This chain joins TRBV12-3 or TRBV12-4 and TRBJ2-1; a weak D match, TRBD2 (6 bases). The CDR3 has 13 residues. V lost 6 bases and J 6 bases, leaving 12 bases between the germline ends.

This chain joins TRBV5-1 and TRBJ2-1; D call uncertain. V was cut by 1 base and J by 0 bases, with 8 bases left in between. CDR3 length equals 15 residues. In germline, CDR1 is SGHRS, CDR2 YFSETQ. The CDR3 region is CASSLSPSSYNEQFF. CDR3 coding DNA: TGCGCCAGCAGCTTGTCCCCGAGCTCCTACAATGAGCAGTTCTTC.

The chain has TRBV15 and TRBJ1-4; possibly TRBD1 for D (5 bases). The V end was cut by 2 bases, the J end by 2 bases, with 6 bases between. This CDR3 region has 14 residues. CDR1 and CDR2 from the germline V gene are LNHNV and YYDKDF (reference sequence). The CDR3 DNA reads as TGTGCCACCAGCAGACGGGGGACTAATGAAAAACTGTTTTTT. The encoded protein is CATSRRGTNEKLFF. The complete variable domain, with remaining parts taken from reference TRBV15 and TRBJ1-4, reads DAMVIQNPRYQVTQFGKPVTLSCSQTLNHNVMYWYQQKSSQAPKLLFHYYDKDFNNEADTPDNFQSRRPNTSFCFLDIRSPGLGDTAMYLCATSRRGTNEKLFFGSGTQLSVL.

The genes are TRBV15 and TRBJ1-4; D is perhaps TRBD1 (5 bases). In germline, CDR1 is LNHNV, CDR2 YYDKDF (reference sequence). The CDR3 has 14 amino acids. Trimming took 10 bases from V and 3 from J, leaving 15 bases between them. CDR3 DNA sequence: TGTGCCAGCGGGTCGGGGCCGGCTAATGAAAAACTGTTTTTT. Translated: CASGSGPANEKLFF.

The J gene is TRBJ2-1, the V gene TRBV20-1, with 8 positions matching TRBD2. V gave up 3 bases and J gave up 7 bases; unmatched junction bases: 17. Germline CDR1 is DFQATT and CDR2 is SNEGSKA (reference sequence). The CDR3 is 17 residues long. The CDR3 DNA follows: TGCAGTGCTAGGAGTCCCGGGGGGGCCGCTGAAATGAATGAGCAGTTCTTC. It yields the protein CSARSPGGAAEMNEQFF.

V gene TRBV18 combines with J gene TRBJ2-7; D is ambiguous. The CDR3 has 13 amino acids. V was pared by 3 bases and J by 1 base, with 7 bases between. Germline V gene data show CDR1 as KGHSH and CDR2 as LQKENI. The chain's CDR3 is CASSPGSSYEQYF. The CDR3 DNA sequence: TGTGCCAGCTCACCTGGCTCTTCCTACGAGCAGTACTTC.

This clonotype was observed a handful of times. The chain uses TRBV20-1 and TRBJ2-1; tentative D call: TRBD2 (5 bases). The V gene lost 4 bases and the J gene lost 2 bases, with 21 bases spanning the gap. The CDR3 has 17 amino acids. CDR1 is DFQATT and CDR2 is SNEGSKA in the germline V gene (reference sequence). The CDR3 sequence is CSAIGEGSFVPYNEQFF. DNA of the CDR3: TGCAGTGCTATTGGAGAGGGTAGCTTTGTACCCTACAATGAGCAGTTCTTC.

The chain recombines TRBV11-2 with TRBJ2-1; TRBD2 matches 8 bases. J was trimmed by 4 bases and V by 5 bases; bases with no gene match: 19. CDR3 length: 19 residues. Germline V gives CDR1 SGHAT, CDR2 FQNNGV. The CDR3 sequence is CASSPLGARTSRIYNEQFF. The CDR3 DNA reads TGTGCCAGCAGCCCACTAGGGGCCCGGACTAGCCGGATATACAATGAGCAGTTCTTC.

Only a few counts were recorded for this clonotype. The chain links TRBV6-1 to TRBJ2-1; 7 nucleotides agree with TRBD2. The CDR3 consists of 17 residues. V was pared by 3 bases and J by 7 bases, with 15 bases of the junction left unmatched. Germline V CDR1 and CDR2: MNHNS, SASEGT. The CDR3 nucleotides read TGTGCCAGCAGTGATTTCTCGTGGGAGGGCCTTCTAAATGAGCAGTTCTTC. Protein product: CASSDFSWEGLLNEQFF.

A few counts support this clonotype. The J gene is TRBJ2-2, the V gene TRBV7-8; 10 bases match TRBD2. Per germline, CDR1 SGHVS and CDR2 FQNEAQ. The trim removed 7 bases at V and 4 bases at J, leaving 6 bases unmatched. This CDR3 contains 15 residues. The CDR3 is CASKREGLGTGELFF. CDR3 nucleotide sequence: TGTGCCAGCAAGCGGGAGGGCCTAGGCACCGGGGAGCTGTTTTTT.

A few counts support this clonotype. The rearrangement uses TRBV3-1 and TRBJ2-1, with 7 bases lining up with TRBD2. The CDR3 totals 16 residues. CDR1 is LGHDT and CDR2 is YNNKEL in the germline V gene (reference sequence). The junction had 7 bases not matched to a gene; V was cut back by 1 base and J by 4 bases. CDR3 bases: TGTGCCAGCAGCCAAGTGGGCGGGAGCCCGTACAATGAGCAGTTCTTC. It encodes CASSQVGGSPYNEQFF.